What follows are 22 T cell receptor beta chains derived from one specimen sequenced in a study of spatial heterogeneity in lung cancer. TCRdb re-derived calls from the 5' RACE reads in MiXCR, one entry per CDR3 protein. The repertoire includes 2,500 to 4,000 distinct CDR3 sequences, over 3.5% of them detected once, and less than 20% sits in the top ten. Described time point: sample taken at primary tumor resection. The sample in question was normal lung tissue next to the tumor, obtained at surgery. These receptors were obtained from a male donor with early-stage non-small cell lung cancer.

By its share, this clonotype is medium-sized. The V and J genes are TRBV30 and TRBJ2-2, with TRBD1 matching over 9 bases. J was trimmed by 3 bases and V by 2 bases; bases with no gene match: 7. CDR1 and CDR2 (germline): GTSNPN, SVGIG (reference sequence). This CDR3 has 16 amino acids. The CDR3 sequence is CAWSSWDRAYTGELFF. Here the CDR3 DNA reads TGTGCCTGGAGTAGCTGGGACAGGGCTTACACCGGGGAGCTGTTTTTT.

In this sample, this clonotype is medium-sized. The CDR3 sequence: CASSQDWAVAYEQYF. The CDR3, as DNA: TGCGCCAGCAGCCAAGACTGGGCAGTCGCCTACGAGCAGTACTTC. V is TRBV4-1 and J is TRBJ2-7, with D hard to call. CDR3 length: 15 residues. The germline V gene encodes CDR1 MGHRA and CDR2 YSYEKL. V lost 0 bases and J lost 2, with 11 bases in between.

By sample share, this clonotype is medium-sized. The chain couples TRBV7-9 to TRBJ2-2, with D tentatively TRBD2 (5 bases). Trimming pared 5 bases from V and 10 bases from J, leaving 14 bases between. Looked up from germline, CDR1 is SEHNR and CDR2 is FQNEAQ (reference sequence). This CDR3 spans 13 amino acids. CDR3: CASSLDWNEELFF. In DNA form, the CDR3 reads TGTGCCAGCAGCCTGGACTGGAACGAGGAGCTGTTTTTT.

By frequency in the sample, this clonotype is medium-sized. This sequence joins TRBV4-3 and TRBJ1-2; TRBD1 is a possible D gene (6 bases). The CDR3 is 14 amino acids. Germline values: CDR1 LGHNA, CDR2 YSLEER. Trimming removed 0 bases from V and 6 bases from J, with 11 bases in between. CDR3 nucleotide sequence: TGCGCCAGCAGCCAAGAAGTAAGGACAGATGGCTACACCTTC. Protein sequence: CASSQEVRTDGYTF.

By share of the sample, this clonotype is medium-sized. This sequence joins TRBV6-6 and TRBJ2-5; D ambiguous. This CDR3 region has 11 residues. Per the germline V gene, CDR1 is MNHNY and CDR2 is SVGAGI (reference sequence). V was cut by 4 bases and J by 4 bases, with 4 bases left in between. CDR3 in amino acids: CASSFRETQYF. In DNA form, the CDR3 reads TGTGCCAGCAGTTTTCGAGAGACCCAGTACTTC.

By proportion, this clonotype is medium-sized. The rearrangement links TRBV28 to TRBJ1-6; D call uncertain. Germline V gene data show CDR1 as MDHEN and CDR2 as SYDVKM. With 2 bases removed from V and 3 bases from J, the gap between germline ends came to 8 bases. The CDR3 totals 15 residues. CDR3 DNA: TGTGCCAGCAGTTTAATTGCAGGCTATAATTCACCCCTCCACTTT. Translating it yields CASSLIAGYNSPLHF.

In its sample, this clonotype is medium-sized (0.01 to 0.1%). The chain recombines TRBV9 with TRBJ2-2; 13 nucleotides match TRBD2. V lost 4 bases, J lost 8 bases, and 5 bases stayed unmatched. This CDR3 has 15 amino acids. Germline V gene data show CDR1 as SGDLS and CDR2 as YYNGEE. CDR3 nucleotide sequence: TGTGCCAGCAGCCTCGGGACTAGCGGGGAGGGGGAGCTGTTTTTT. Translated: CASSLGTSGEGELFF.

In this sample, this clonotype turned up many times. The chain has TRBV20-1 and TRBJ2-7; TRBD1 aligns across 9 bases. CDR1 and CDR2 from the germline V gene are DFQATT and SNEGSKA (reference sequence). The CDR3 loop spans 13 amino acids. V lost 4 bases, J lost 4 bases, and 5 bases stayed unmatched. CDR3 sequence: CSATGTGPYEQYF. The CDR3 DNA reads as TGCAGTGCTACCGGGACAGGGCCATACGAGCAGTACTTC.

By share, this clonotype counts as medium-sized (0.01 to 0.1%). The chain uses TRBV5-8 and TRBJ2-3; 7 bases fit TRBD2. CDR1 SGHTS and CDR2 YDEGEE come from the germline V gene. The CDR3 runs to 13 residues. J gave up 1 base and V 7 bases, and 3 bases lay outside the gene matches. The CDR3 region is CASWLAGTDTQYF. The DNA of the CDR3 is TGTGCCAGCTGGCTAGCGGGCACAGATACGCAGTATTTT.

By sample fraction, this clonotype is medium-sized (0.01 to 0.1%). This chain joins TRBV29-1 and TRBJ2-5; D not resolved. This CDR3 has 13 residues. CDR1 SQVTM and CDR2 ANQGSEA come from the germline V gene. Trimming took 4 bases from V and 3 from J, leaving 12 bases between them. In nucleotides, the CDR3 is TGCAGCGTTGGTGAGGCAGTAGAAGAGACCCAGTACTTC. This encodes CSVGEAVEETQYF.

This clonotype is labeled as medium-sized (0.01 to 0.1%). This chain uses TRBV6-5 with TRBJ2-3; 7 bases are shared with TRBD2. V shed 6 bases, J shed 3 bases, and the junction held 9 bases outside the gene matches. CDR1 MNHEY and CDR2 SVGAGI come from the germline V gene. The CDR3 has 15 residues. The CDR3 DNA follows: TGTGCCAGCAGCCCTAGGAGCGGGAATACAGATACGCAGTATTTT. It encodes CASSPRSGNTDTQYF.

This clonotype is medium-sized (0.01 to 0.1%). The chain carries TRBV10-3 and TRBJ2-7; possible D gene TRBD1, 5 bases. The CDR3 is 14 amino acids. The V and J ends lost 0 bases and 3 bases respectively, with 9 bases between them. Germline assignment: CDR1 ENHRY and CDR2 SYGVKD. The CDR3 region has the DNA TGTGCCATCAGTGAGTCGAGACAGCTCTACGAGCAGTACTTC. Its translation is CAISESRQLYEQYF.

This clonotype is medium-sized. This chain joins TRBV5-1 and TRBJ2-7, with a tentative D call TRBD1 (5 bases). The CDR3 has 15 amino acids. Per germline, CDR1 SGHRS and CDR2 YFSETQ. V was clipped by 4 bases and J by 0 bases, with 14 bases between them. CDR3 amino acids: CASSDPTTGSYEQYF. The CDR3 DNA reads TGCGCCAGCAGCGACCCAACCACAGGCTCCTACGAGCAGTACTTC.

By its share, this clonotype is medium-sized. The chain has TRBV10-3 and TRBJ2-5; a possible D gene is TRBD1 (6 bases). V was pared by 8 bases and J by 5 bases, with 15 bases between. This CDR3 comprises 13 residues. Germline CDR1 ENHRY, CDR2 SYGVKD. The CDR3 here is CAIGGYGDETQYF. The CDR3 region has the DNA TGTGCCATCGGGGGCTACGGAGATGAGACCCAGTACTTC.

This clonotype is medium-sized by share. CDR3: CASSRTSALTDTQYF. DNA of the CDR3: TGCGCCAGCAGCCGGACTAGCGCTCTCACAGATACGCAGTATTTT. V is TRBV5-1 and J is TRBJ2-3; TRBD2 matches 9 bases. Trimming took 4 bases from V and 2 from J; bases not matched to a gene: 5. Germline assignment: CDR1 SGHRS and CDR2 YFSETQ. The CDR3 has 15 residues.

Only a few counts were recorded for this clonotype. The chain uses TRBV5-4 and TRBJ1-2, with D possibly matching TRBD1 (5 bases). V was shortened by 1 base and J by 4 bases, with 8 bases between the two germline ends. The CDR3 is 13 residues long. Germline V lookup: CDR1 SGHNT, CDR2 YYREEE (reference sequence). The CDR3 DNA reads TGTGCCAGCAGCTTGATCGGGGGCTATGGCTACACCTTC. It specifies CASSLIGGYGYTF.

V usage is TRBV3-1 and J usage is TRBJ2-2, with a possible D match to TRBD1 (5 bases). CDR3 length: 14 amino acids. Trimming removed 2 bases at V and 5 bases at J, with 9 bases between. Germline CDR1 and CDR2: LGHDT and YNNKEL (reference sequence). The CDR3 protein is CASSQISGTGELFF. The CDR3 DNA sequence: TGTGCCAGCAGCCAAATCTCAGGGACCGGGGAGCTGTTTTTT.

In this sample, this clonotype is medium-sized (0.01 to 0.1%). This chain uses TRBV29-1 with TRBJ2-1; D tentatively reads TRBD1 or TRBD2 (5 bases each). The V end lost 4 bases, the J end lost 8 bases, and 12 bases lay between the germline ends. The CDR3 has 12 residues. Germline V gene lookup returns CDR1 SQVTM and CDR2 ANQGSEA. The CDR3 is CSVGKGRDEQFF. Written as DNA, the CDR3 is TGCAGCGTTGGAAAGGGGAGAGATGAGCAGTTCTTC.

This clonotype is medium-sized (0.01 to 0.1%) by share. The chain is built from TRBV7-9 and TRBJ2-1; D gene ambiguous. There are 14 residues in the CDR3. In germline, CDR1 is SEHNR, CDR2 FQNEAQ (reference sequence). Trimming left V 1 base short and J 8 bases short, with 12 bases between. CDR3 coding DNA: TGTGCCAGCAGCTTAGTATCTAGTTGGGATGAGCAGTTCTTC. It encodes CASSLVSSWDEQFF. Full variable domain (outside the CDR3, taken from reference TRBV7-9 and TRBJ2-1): DTGVSQNPRHKITKRGQNVTFRCDPISEHNRLYWYRQTLGQGPEFLTYFQNEAQLEKSRLLSDRFSAERPKGSFSTLEIQRTEQGDSAMYLCASSLVSSWDEQFFGPGTRLTVL.

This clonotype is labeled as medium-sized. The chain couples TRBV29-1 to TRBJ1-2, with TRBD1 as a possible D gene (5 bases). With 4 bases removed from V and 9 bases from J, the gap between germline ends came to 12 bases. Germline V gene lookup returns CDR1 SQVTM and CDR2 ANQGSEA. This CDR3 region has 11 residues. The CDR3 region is CSVAIRESYTF. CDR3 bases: TGCAGCGTTGCCATCAGGGAAAGCTACACCTTC.

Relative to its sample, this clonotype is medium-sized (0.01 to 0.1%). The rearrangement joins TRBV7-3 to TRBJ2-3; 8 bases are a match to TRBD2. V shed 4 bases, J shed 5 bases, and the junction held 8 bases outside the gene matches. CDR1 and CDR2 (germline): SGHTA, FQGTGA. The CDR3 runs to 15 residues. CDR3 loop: CASSSGAGAGDTQYF. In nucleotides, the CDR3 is TGTGCCAGCAGCTCTGGAGCGGGAGCGGGAGATACGCAGTATTTT.

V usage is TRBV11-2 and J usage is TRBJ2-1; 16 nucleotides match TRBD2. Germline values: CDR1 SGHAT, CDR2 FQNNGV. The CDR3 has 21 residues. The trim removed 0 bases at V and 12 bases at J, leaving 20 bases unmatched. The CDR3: CASSLDYLGATGTSGRAWQFF. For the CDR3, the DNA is TGTGCCAGCAGCTTAGATTATTTGGGGGCGACCGGGACTAGCGGGAGGGCCTGGCAGTTCTTC.